These 18 T cell receptor beta chains share one sample of origin, sequenced in a study of cytomegalovirus exposure and HLA in healthy donors (dated by TCRdb to 2017 to 2019). To prepare the library, the immunoSEQ multiplex PCR assay was applied. For the multiplex PCR, a mixture combining 60 forward primers for TCR Vbeta segments and 13 reverse primers for TCR Jbeta segments was used. In TCRdb, the immuneACCESS table is reduced to in-frame sequences with V and J assigned. These tables do not hold every clone; where another copy was compared, an unresolved V gene accounts for under half, and the others remain unexplained. This sample gives some 100,000 clones in total; about 72% of them show up just once. Approximately 5% of the sample rests with the top ten. The sample was PBMCs. These TCRs come from a man between 50 and 59 years old in good health and CMV-seropositive.

This clone showed up just a few times. CDR3 coding DNA: TGTGCCAGCAGCTTAGGACAGGGGCAGAATCAGCCCCAGCATTTT. Translation gives CASSLGQGQNQPQHF. V usage is TRBV11-2 and J usage is TRBJ1-5; 8 bases align to TRBD1. Trimming removed 1 base from V and 4 bases from J; junction bases left unmatched: 3. This CDR3 comprises 15 residues. The V gene's germline CDR1 is SGHAT and CDR2 FQNNGV.

This clone came up a few times. This rearrangement joins TRBV5-1 to TRBJ1-1, with D possibly TRBD1 on 6 matching bases. Germline assignment: CDR1 SGHRS and CDR2 YFSETQ. The CDR3 runs to 13 residues. Trimming stripped 4 bases from V and 6 bases from J, with 13 bases between. The DNA for the CDR3 is TGCGCCAGCAGCCTCTGGGCAGGGGCTGAAGCTTTCTTT. This encodes CASSLWAGAEAFF.

The genes are TRBV28 and TRBJ1-1, with a tentative D call TRBD1 (5 bases). The CDR3 has 15 amino acids. Trimming cost V 4 bases and J 7 bases, with 19 bases left between them. Germline V gives CDR1 MDHEN, CDR2 SYDVKM. CDR3 amino acids: CASSSLLNGAGEAFF. Written as DNA, the CDR3 is TGTGCCAGCAGTTCCCTTCTGAATGGGGCAGGTGAAGCTTTCTTT.

This chain links TRBV27 with TRBJ2-1; 7 positions agree with TRBD1. The V segment lost 8 bases and the J segment 13 bases; nucleotides outside the gene matches: 2. The length of the CDR3 is 9 residues. CDR1 and CDR2 from the germline V gene are MNHEY and SMNVEV (reference sequence). CDR3 region: CASEGAQFF. Written as DNA, the CDR3 is TGTGCCAGCGAGGGGGCTCAGTTCTTC.

The chain combines TRBV5-5 with TRBJ1-2, with 11 nucleotides matching TRBD1. Germline V gene lookup returns CDR1 SGHKS and CDR2 YYEKEE (reference sequence). Germline trimming cut 3 bases from V and 0 bases from J; bases unmatched to any gene: 7. This CDR3 has 17 amino acids. Here the CDR3 reads CASSWGTGGLANYGYTF. CDR3 sequence (DNA): TGTGCCAGCAGCTGGGGGACAGGGGGACTAGCTAACTATGGCTACACCTTC.

The chain carries TRBV2 and TRBJ2-7; possibly TRBD1 for D (5 bases). The CDR3 has 10 amino acids. V was shortened by 11 bases and J by 12 bases, with 17 bases between the two germline ends. Germline CDR1 and CDR2: SNHLY and FYNNEI. CDR3 bases: TGTGCCTCAAGAGTAGGGGAAGGGTACTTC. Residues: CASRVGEGYF.

The V gene is TRBV5-1, the J gene TRBJ2-5, with D possibly matching TRBD1 (6 bases). The end of the DNA fits TRBJ2-7 better, so the J call may be wrong. The germline gives CDR1 SGHRS, CDR2 YFSETQ. CDR3 length: 13 residues. CDR3 in amino acids: CASSVDRSYEQYF. For the CDR3, the DNA is TGCGCCAGCAGCGTTGACAGGAGCTACGAGCAGTACTTC.

This chain connects TRBV5-1 to TRBJ1-2, with 7 bases aligning to TRBD1. Looked up from germline, CDR1 is SGHRS and CDR2 is YFSETQ. The CDR3 consists of 13 residues. The trim removed 4 bases at V and 6 bases at J, leaving 6 bases unmatched. CDR3 amino acids: CASSAGQANGYTF. DNA for the CDR3: TGCGCCAGCAGCGCCGGACAGGCGAATGGCTACACCTTC.

This chain links TRBV28 with TRBJ2-1; tentatively, D is TRBD2 (6 bases). Trimming removed 2 bases from V and 2 bases from J, with 10 bases in between. CDR1 and CDR2 from the germline V gene are MDHEN and SYDVKM. There are 15 residues in the CDR3. CDR3 region: CASSLAGIPYNEQFF. CDR3 DNA: TGTGCCAGCAGTTTAGCGGGGATACCCTACAATGAGCAGTTCTTC.

The chain uses TRBV6-1 and TRBJ2-3; unclear D gene. Trimming left V 8 bases short and J 6 bases short, with 18 bases between. This CDR3 region has 14 residues. Germline-derived CDR1 and CDR2 are MNHNS and SASEGT. The CDR3 DNA sequence: TGTGCCAGCCGAGCTAGTATCTCATCGGATACGCAGTATTTT. The encoded protein is CASRASISSDTQYF.

V usage is TRBV2 and J usage is TRBJ1-1; no reliable D call. V lost 5 bases and J lost 1, with 14 bases in between. Germline CDR1 and CDR2: SNHLY and FYNNEI. CDR3 size: 15 residues. CDR3 coding DNA: TGTGCCAGCAGTAACCCCGCAGAACCGAACACTGAAGCTTTCTTT. Encoded protein: CASSNPAEPNTEAFF.

This clone was recorded only once. The chain employs TRBV5-1 and TRBJ1-2; maybe TRBD1 (6 bases). The CDR3 is made up of 15 amino acids. Germline CDR1 SGHRS, CDR2 YFSETQ. V was shortened by 4 bases and J by 4 bases, with 17 bases between the two germline ends. In DNA, the CDR3 is TGCGCCAGCAGCCCGGATACGACAGGTCTCTATGGCTACACCTTC. Its translation: CASSPDTTGLYGYTF.

V is TRBV7-2 and J is TRBJ2-3; TRBD2 matches 9 bases. The trim removed 1 base at V and 2 bases at J, leaving 7 bases unmatched. CDR1 is SGHTA, CDR2 FQGNSA, per germline. CDR3 size: 17 residues. This CDR3 reads CASSLEGLAGFTDTQYF. CDR3 DNA: TGTGCCAGCAGCTTAGAGGGGCTAGCGGGGTTCACAGATACGCAGTATTTT.

This clone showed up just a few times. V is TRBV2 and J is TRBJ2-1; possibly TRBD1 for D (5 bases). The germline V gene has CDR1 SNHLY and CDR2 FYNNEI. This CDR3 has 15 amino acids. The V end lost 7 bases, the J end lost 4 bases, and 17 bases lay between the germline ends. The CDR3 is CASTGDSAHYNEQFF. The DNA of the CDR3 is TGTGCCAGCACCGGAGACAGTGCCCATTACAATGAGCAGTTCTTC.

The rearrangement uses TRBV11-2 and TRBJ2-2; a weak D match, TRBD2 (6 bases). V was trimmed by 1 base and J by 5 bases, leaving 11 bases between them. This CDR3 comprises 15 residues. The germline V gene encodes CDR1 SGHAT and CDR2 FQNNGV. The CDR3 DNA reads TGTGCCAGCAGCTTAGTGGTCGGGGGAACCGGGGAGCTGTTTTTT. Its protein product is CASSLVVGGTGELFF.

This sequence joins TRBV13 and TRBJ1-1; 11 positions match TRBD1. CDR1 PRHDT and CDR2 FYEKMQ come from the germline V gene (reference sequence). V lost 3 bases, J lost 5 bases, and 8 bases stayed unmatched. The CDR3 is 16 residues long. CDR3 coding DNA: TGTGCCAGCAGCTTCTCGGGACAGGGGGTATATACTGAAGCTTTCTTT. It yields the protein CASSFSGQGVYTEAFF. Full variable domain (outside the CDR3, taken from reference TRBV13 and TRBJ1-1): AAGVIQSPRHLIKEKRETATLKCYPIPRHDTVYWYQQGPGQDPQFLISFYEKMQSDKGSIPDRFSAQQFSDYHSELNMSSLELGDSALYFCASSFSGQGVYTEAFFGQGTRLTVV.

This sequence joins TRBV5-4 and TRBJ1-5, with a tentative D call TRBD1 (5 bases). V dropped 1 base and J dropped 1 base, with 6 bases sitting between them. Germline V CDR1 and CDR2: SGHNT, YYREEE (reference sequence). The CDR3 loop spans 14 amino acids. DNA for the CDR3: TGTGCCAGCAGCTTGTCAGGGAGCAATCAGCCCCAGCATTTT. It translates to CASSLSGSNQPQHF.

The chain has TRBV5-4 and TRBJ2-5; 7 bases agree with TRBD1. Germline CDR1 and CDR2: SGHNT and YYREEE (reference sequence). The CDR3 has 14 residues. J lost 5 bases, V lost 4 bases, and 8 bases had no gene match. The CDR3 here is CASSPQGNLETQYF. In nucleotides, the CDR3 is TGTGCCAGCAGCCCACAGGGGAATCTCGAGACCCAGTACTTC.